The TCR beta chain described here comes from a study of T cell changes during pregnancy in multiple sclerosis (dated by TCRdb to 2018 to 2020). With regard to the full study: Changes in the T cell repertoire over the course of pregnancy were examined in this study in women with multiple sclerosis.

The CDR3 numbers 15 residues from cysteine through phenylalanine. Only the CDR3 DNA stays, 45 bases, in frame from base 1. Clipping removes 8 bases from V and 6 bases from J, with 11 as the unmatched junction base count. From the germline V gene, CDR1 is MDHEN and CDR2 is SYDVKM. Preparation of the library involved the immunoSEQ multiplex PCR assay. What TCRdb holds here is the immuneACCESS table cut down to in-frame rearrangements. Part of the clones is not present; checked against another copy, under half of the missing clones reflect an unresolved V gene, and the others are unexplained. Across this sample there are approximately 50,000 clones, with 90% to 95% seen only once. The ten largest clones take up 0.35% to 0.5% of the sample. This clone was observed a single time. What this receptor recognizes is not known. No much larger clone exists at a distance of one base, and base qualities are not known.

This receptor was obtained from a female donor with multiple sclerosis, enrolled in a pregnancy study. This sample comprised CD4+ T cells from peripheral blood mononuclear cells, obtained after pregnancy. Rearrangement joined TRBV28 to TRBJ2-1, with 9 junctional bases fitting TRBD1. Here is the DNA: TGTGCCAGCCAAAACTCCGGGACAGGGCCCAATGAGCAGTTCTTC. Its amino acids are CASQNSGTGPNEQFF.